The 23 T cell receptor beta chains below were found in one sample sequenced in a study of blood T cell repertoires in COVID-19. This table comes from immunoSEQ multiplex PCR, and its TCRdb copy is limited to in-frame clones, with some not included. Among approximately 200,000 clones listed, over 80% were seen once. The sequenced sample was peripheral blood. The receptors stem from a woman in her 30s with acute or convalescent COVID-19.

The chain combines TRBV30 with TRBJ1-2; D is uncertain. The germline V and J ends were trimmed by 0 bases and 8 bases, with 7 bases remaining between them. This CDR3 is 11 amino acids long. Germline V CDR1 and CDR2: GTSNPN, SVGIG (reference sequence). CDR3 loop: CAWSVRFGYTF. In DNA form, the CDR3 reads TGTGCCTGGAGTGTACGGTTCGGCTACACCTTC. Combining the CDR3 with reference TRBV30 and TRBJ1-2 gives the whole variable domain SQTIHQWPATLVQPVGSPLSLECTVEGTSNPNLYWYRQAAGRGLQLLFYSVGIGQISSEVPQNLSASRPQDRQFILSSKKLLLSDSGFYLCAWSVRFGYTFGSGTRLTVV.

The chain couples TRBV4-3 to TRBJ2-1; 9 bases line up with TRBD2. The CDR3 consists of 13 residues. J was trimmed by 5 bases and V by 4 bases; bases with no gene match: 0. The germline V gene encodes CDR1 LGHNA and CDR2 YSLEER. The CDR3 DNA sequence: TGCGCCAGCAGCCCTAGCGGGAACAATGAGCAGTTCTTC. This translates into CASSPSGNNEQFF.

The chain joins TRBV7-2 to TRBJ2-1; D might be TRBD2 (6 bases). This CDR3 is built from 14 residues. From germline, CDR1 is SGHTA and CDR2 FQGNSA. Trimming shortened V by 5 bases and J by 10 bases, and 18 bases separated the two germline ends. The CDR3 protein is CASSLGVEGKEQFF. CDR3 nucleotides: TGTGCCAGCAGCCTTGGGGTGGAGGGTAAGGAGCAGTTCTTC.

CDR3 sequence reads: CASSQRGETQYF. The CDR3 DNA reads as TGTGCCAGCAGCCAAAGGGGGGAGACCCAGTACTTC. The chain recombines TRBV3-1 (or the pseudogene TRBV3-2) with TRBJ2-5; weak D call: TRBD1 (6 bases). Germline V gives CDR1 LGHDT, CDR2 YNNKEL (reference sequence). The V end was cut by 2 bases, the J end by 5 bases, with 6 bases between. The CDR3 sequence is 12 residues long.

This clone was seen a few times. V usage is TRBV9 and J usage is TRBJ1-3; D is unclear. The germline V and J ends were trimmed by 2 bases and 0 bases, with 9 bases remaining between them. The V gene's germline CDR1 is SGDLS and CDR2 YYNGEE. The CDR3 has 15 residues. The CDR3 DNA reads as TGTGCCAGCAGCGTTAACCAACTCTCTGGAAACACCATATATTTT. Encoded protein: CASSVNQLSGNTIYF. Complete variable domain (other parts from reference TRBV9 and TRBJ1-3): DSGVTQTPKHLITATGQRVTLRCSPRSGDLSVYWYQQSLDQGLQFLIQYYNGEERAKGNILERFSAQQFPDLHSELNLSSLELGDSALYFCASSVNQLSGNTIYFGEGSWLTVV.

The J gene is TRBJ1-1, the V gene TRBV28, with D maybe TRBD1 (6 bases). The CDR3 is made up of 16 amino acids. The germline V and J ends were trimmed by 4 bases and 4 bases, with 19 bases remaining between them. The germline V gene has CDR1 MDHEN and CDR2 SYDVKM. DNA for the CDR3: TGTGCCAGCAGTTCTCCCAGGCGGACAGAGGTCACTGAAGCTTTCTTT. This sequence encodes CASSSPRRTEVTEAFF.

This rearrangement joins TRBV14 to TRBJ1-6, with TRBD1 matching over 7 bases. The J segment lost 4 bases and the V segment lost 4 bases, leaving 1 base of the junction unmatched. The CDR3 runs to 14 residues. Germline V gives CDR1 SGHDN, CDR2 FVKESK. As DNA, the CDR3 is TGTGCCAGCAGCCTGGGACAGTATAATTCACCCCTCCACTTT. Amino acids: CASSLGQYNSPLHF.

The J gene is TRBJ2-1, the V gene TRBV5-5; 11 nucleotides match TRBD2. Looked up from germline, CDR1 is SGHKS and CDR2 is YYEKEE (reference sequence). This CDR3 region has 15 residues. The V gene end was trimmed by 4 bases and the J gene end by 8 bases; junction bases not matched to a gene: 8. In DNA form, the CDR3 reads TGTGCCAGCAGCCCCGGGACTAGCGGTCGGGATGAGCAGTTCTTC. Its protein is CASSPGTSGRDEQFF.

The gene calls are TRBV30 and TRBJ1-2, with 7 bases lining up with TRBD1. The germline V gene encodes CDR1 GTSNPN and CDR2 SVGIG (reference sequence). Trimming removed 6 bases from V and 7 bases from J; junction bases left unmatched: 8. This CDR3 comprises 12 residues. Here the CDR3 DNA reads TGTGCCTGTCATGGAGGGGGCTTTGGCTACACCTTC. This gives the protein CACHGGGFGYTF.

This clone was found a few times. J is TRBJ1-2 and V is TRBV19, with 7 bases lining up with TRBD1. The CDR3 is 14 residues long. CDR1 LNHDA and CDR2 SQIVND come from the germline V gene (reference sequence). V lost 1 base and J lost 7; bases outside the gene matches: 6. This CDR3 is CASSIGQGTSGYTF. The CDR3 DNA reads TGTGCCAGTAGTATAGGACAGGGAACAAGTGGCTACACCTTC.

The chain is built from TRBV7-9 and TRBJ1-3, with D perhaps TRBD1 (5 bases). Germline CDR1 reads SEHNR; CDR2 reads FQNEAQ (reference sequence). V lost 3 bases, J lost 0 bases, and 12 bases lay in between. The CDR3 has 16 amino acids. The CDR3 sequence is CASSFFGGSSGNTIYF. DNA of the CDR3: TGTGCCAGCAGCTTCTTCGGGGGAAGCTCTGGAAACACCATATATTTT.

The V gene is TRBV4-1, the J gene TRBJ1-4; TRBD1 might be the D (5 bases). This CDR3 is built from 15 residues. Trimming removed 0 bases from V and 7 bases from J, with 12 bases in between. Germline assignment: CDR1 MGHRA and CDR2 YSYEKL. The DNA for the CDR3 is TGCGCCAGCAGCCAAGACAGGGATCAGGGTGAAAAACTGTTTTTT. Protein sequence: CASSQDRDQGEKLFF.

The rearrangement joins TRBV28 to TRBJ2-2; TRBD1 matches at 8 bases. Trimming at V came to 6 bases and at J to 3 bases, leaving 21 bases not matched to a gene. The germline CDR1 and CDR2 sequences are MDHEN and SYDVKM. The CDR3 consists of 20 residues. The CDR3 here is CASRPIITITGTGYTGELFF. In DNA form, the CDR3 reads TGTGCCAGCAGACCCATTATAACTATTACCGGGACAGGATACACCGGGGAGCTGTTTTTT.

This chain connects TRBV19 to TRBJ1-5, with no clear D. CDR1 is LNHDA and CDR2 is SQIVND in the germline V gene (reference sequence). This CDR3 has 15 amino acids. With 3 bases removed from V and 2 bases from J, the gap between germline ends came to 11 bases. The CDR3: CASSISAVGNQPQHF. In DNA, the CDR3 is TGTGCCAGTAGTATCAGTGCCGTGGGCAATCAGCCCCAGCATTTT.

This clone has only one observation. This sequence joins TRBV10-3 and TRBJ1-1; the match to TRBD1 covers 9 bases. The CDR3 consists of 15 residues. Trimming cost V 2 bases and J 0 bases; bases outside gene matches: 1. The V gene's germline CDR1 is ENHRY and CDR2 SYGVKD. The CDR3 region has the DNA TGTGCCATCAGTGAGGACAGGGGGGTGAACACTGAAGCTTTCTTT. Residues: CAISEDRGVNTEAFF.

The chain employs TRBV19 and TRBJ1-5; tentatively, D is TRBD1 (5 bases). CDR1 LNHDA and CDR2 SQIVND come from the germline V gene (reference sequence). The CDR3 extends over 15 amino acids. Trimming stripped 5 bases from V and 7 bases from J, with 18 bases between. The CDR3 loop is CASSALTGARQPQHF. The CDR3 DNA reads as TGTGCCAGTAGTGCCCTGACTGGGGCAAGGCAGCCCCAGCATTTT.

The chain links TRBV18 to TRBJ2-7; D possibly corresponds to TRBD1 (7 bases). The germline V gene has CDR1 KGHSH and CDR2 LQKENI. Trimming removed 3 bases from V and 5 bases from J, with 17 bases in between. This CDR3 spans 15 amino acids. The CDR3 sequence is CASSPARGTDHEQYF. The CDR3 nucleotides read TGTGCCAGCTCACCGGCACGGGGGACAGATCACGAGCAGTACTTC.

The chain couples TRBV3-1 (or the pseudogene TRBV3-2) to TRBJ2-3; 7 nucleotides line up with TRBD1. Germline CDR1 and CDR2: LGHDT and YNNKEL (reference sequence). The V segment lost 0 bases and the J segment 0 bases; nucleotides outside the gene matches: 6. The CDR3 runs to 17 residues. The CDR3 DNA is TGTGCCAGCAGCCAAGACCAACAGGGGCGAAGCACAGATACGCAGTATTTT. Translating it yields CASSQDQQGRSTDTQYF.

The V gene is TRBV7-6, the J gene TRBJ2-1, with 7 bases lining up with TRBD1. From germline, CDR1 is SGHVS and CDR2 FNYEAQ. The CDR3 is 16 residues long. Losses at the gene ends were 4 bases for V and 7 bases for J; bases not matched to a gene: 13. In DNA, the CDR3 is TGTGCCAGCAGCTCCCTAGGGGGCACGGCGATGAATGAGCAGTTCTTC. Encoded protein: CASSSLGGTAMNEQFF.

The V call is TRBV6-2 or TRBV6-3, the J call TRBJ2-7; the D gene is possibly TRBD1 (5 bases). V was clipped by 4 bases and J by 3 bases, with 19 bases between them. CDR1 is MNHEY, CDR2 SVGEGT, per germline. This CDR3 comprises 16 residues. The CDR3 sequence is CASSSPGFSSDYEQYF. CDR3 bases: TGTGCCAGCAGTTCTCCAGGGTTCTCCTCCGACTACGAGCAGTACTTC.

The chain carries TRBV6-5 and TRBJ1-2, with 10 bases identical to TRBD1. This CDR3 is 14 amino acids long. The V segment lost 6 bases and the J segment 11 bases; nucleotides outside the gene matches: 12. Looked up from germline, CDR1 is MNHEY and CDR2 is SVGAGI. DNA for the CDR3: TGTGCCAGCAGGCCCGACAGGGGGCTCATGGCTTACACCTTC. Protein: CASRPDRGLMAYTF.

The chain carries TRBV6-1 and TRBJ1-1; 10 bases map to TRBD1. The CDR3 has 18 residues. Germline-derived CDR1 and CDR2 are MNHNS and SASEGT. V trimming: 2 bases; J trimming: 1 base; junction bases outside the gene matches: 10. This chain's CDR3 is CASSEHDRGRIGNTEAFF. Written as DNA, the CDR3 is TGTGCCAGCAGTGAACATGACAGGGGGCGGATTGGGAACACTGAAGCTTTCTTT.

The CDR3 DNA is TGCGCCAGCAGCCTCTATTCACGGACTGAAGCTTTCTTT. It specifies CASSLYSRTEAFF. The rearrangement joins TRBV5-1 to TRBJ1-1; D unclear. Germline V gene sequence: CDR1 SGHRS, CDR2 YFSETQ. This CDR3 contains 13 residues. V lost 4 bases, J lost 5 bases, and 12 bases lay in between.